One and the same sample provided the 16 T cell receptor beta chains below, sequenced in a study of blood T cell repertoires in COVID-19. Sequenced by immunoSEQ multiplex PCR; TCRdb stores in-frame clones only, minus some. The sample comprises fewer than 250,000 clones, around 83% of which are singletons, and 2.5% to 3% rests with the top ten. The specimen sequenced was peripheral blood. These receptors all come from a man over 45 with active or convalescent COVID-19.

V is TRBV19 and J is TRBJ2-7; D possibly corresponds to TRBD2 (6 bases). Germline CDR1 LNHDA, CDR2 SQIVND (reference sequence). V was cut by 5 bases and J by 6 bases, with 20 bases left in between. CDR3 length: 15 amino acids. CDR3 DNA sequence: TGTGCCAGTAGTCCGACGAGGGGAACGACTAGCGAGCAGTACTTC. Its protein is CASSPTRGTTSEQYF.

In this sample, this clone turned up once. The chain is built from TRBV6-5 and TRBJ1-2, with 9 bases fitting TRBD1. Germline CDR1 reads MNHEY; CDR2 reads SVGAGI. The CDR3 consists of 15 residues. Trimming cost V 6 bases and J 5 bases; bases outside gene matches: 10. CDR3 sequence (DNA): TGTGCCAGCAGGGACTCGGGACAGGGTGTTTATGGCTACACCTTC. Translated, it gives CASRDSGQGVYGYTF.

The rearrangement uses TRBV10-3 and TRBJ1-5; 7 bases are shared with TRBD1. Germline V gene data show CDR1 as ENHRY and CDR2 as SYGVKD. CDR3 length equals 18 residues. The V and J ends lost 3 bases and 3 bases, in that order; junction bases with no gene match: 14. Written as DNA, the CDR3 is TGTGCCATCAGTGACTCCTCCTCCGGGACAGTTACCAATCAGCCCCAGCATTTT. Residues: CAISDSSSGTVTNQPQHF.

This clone showed up just once. This chain uses TRBV5-6 with TRBJ1-2, with D perhaps matching TRBD1 (5 bases). Germline CDR1 SGHDT, CDR2 YYEEEE. The CDR3 has 14 residues. Trimming shortened V by 1 base and J by 4 bases, and 11 bases separated the two germline ends. For the CDR3, the DNA is TGTGCCAGCAGCTTGCCCACAGGCATCTATGGCTACACCTTC. Its translation: CASSLPTGIYGYTF.

The chain links TRBV5-1 to TRBJ1-1; TRBD1 might be the D (5 bases). The ends were cut back, 5 bases at V and 0 bases at J, with 17 bases in the middle. This CDR3 is 16 amino acids long. Per the germline V gene, CDR1 is SGHRS and CDR2 is YFSETQ. The chain's CDR3 is CASRPSRGTLNTEAFF. CDR3 sequence (DNA): TGCGCCAGCAGACCATCCCGGGGGACCCTGAACACTGAAGCTTTCTTT.

The genes are TRBV5-1 and TRBJ1-3, with D possibly TRBD1 on 5 matching bases. The CDR3 is made up of 16 amino acids. V lost 0 bases and J 3 bases, leaving 13 bases between the germline ends. Germline V gives CDR1 SGHRS, CDR2 YFSETQ. The CDR3 nucleotides are TGCGCCAGCAGCTTGGCCTCGGGGGTGGTTGGAAACACCATATATTTT. Protein: CASSLASGVVGNTIYF.

Only a few counts were recorded for this clone. The chain has TRBV6-2 or TRBV6-3 and TRBJ1-1, with D unresolved. Trimming removed 0 bases at V and 9 bases at J, with 8 bases between. The V gene's germline CDR1 is MNHEY and CDR2 SVGEGT. The CDR3 has 12 amino acids. CDR3: CASSYSVQKAFF. CDR3 nucleotide sequence: TGTGCCAGCAGTTACTCGGTACAAAAAGCTTTCTTT.

The chain employs TRBV5-1 and TRBJ1-4; no definite D call. Per the germline V gene, CDR1 is SGHRS and CDR2 is YFSETQ. There are 14 residues in the CDR3. V was cut by 1 base and J by 4 bases, with 8 bases left in between. CDR3: CASSLSAGNEKLFF. CDR3 coding DNA: TGCGCCAGCAGCTTGAGTGCGGGTAATGAAAAACTGTTTTTT.

The chain is built from TRBV5-1 and TRBJ1-5, with D perhaps TRBD1 (6 bases). Deletions cut 3 bases from V and 3 bases from J, with 13 bases between. In germline, CDR1 is SGHRS, CDR2 YFSETQ. The CDR3 consists of 15 residues. The CDR3 region has the DNA TGCGCCAGCAGCTGGGAAGGACAGCTCAATCAGCCCCAGCATTTT. Protein product: CASSWEGQLNQPQHF.

This clone was counted once. V usage is TRBV9 and J usage is TRBJ2-2; TRBD1 agrees at 7 bases. This CDR3 spans 17 amino acids. The germline V gene encodes CDR1 SGDLS and CDR2 YYNGEE. V lost 6 bases, J lost 4 bases, and 15 bases stayed unmatched. Here the CDR3 reads CASTLGQALSGTGELFF. The CDR3 nucleotides are TGTGCCAGCACCCTAGGACAGGCCCTATCGGGCACCGGGGAGCTGTTTTTT. The whole variable domain, remainder taken from reference TRBV9 and TRBJ2-2, is DSGVTQTPKHLITATGQRVTLRCSPRSGDLSVYWYQQSLDQGLQFLIQYYNGEERAKGNILERFSAQQFPDLHSELNLSSLELGDSALYFCASTLGQALSGTGELFFGEGSRLTVL.

This clone appeared a single time. The chain joins TRBV5-7 to TRBJ2-7; TRBD1 aligns across 9 bases. TRBV5-7 is marked as an open reading frame, function uncertain. The V segment lost 7 bases and the J segment 4 bases; nucleotides outside the gene matches: 15. CDR3 length equals 16 residues. CDR3 protein: CASDSARGTGHYEQYF. The CDR3 DNA reads as TGTGCCAGCGACTCAGCTAGGGGGACAGGGCATTACGAGCAGTACTTC.

The chain uses TRBV11-2 and TRBJ2-3, with 9 nucleotides matching TRBD2. The J segment lost 4 bases and the V segment lost 1 base, leaving 3 bases of the junction unmatched. The CDR3 consists of 15 residues. Germline loops: CDR1 SGHAT, CDR2 FQNNGV. CDR3 sequence (DNA): TGTGCCAGCAGCTTAGGTAGCGGGAGTGCAGATACGCAGTATTTT. Its protein is CASSLGSGSADTQYF.

The chain combines TRBV2 with TRBJ1-5, with D tentatively TRBD1 (5 bases). The CDR3 contains 14 residues. Looked up from germline, CDR1 is SNHLY and CDR2 is FYNNEI. V shed 6 bases and J shed 2 bases, with 11 bases lying between them. The CDR3 nucleotides read TGTGCCAGCAGAAGACAAGGGGGCAATCAGCCCCAGCATTTT. As protein: CASRRQGGNQPQHF.

Only one count was recorded for this clone. The CDR3 spells CASSFLVFHGTGSTGELFF. The DNA for the CDR3 is TGTGCCAGCAGCTTTCTCGTCTTTCATGGGACAGGGTCCACCGGGGAGCTGTTTTTT. The chain carries TRBV7-8 and TRBJ2-2; 9 bases are a match to TRBD1. CDR1 is SGHVS and CDR2 is FQNEAQ in the germline V gene. V lost 3 bases and J lost 4; bases outside the gene matches: 15. The CDR3 contains 19 residues.

The chain is built from TRBV28 and TRBJ2-7; perhaps TRBD2 as D (7 bases). CDR3 length: 15 amino acids. The V end lost 5 bases, the J end lost 3 bases, and 17 bases lay between the germline ends. Per germline, CDR1 MDHEN and CDR2 SYDVKM. DNA of the CDR3: TGTGCCAGCAGTCTAGGGGGGAGGGCCTTCTACGAGCAGTACTTC. Translating gives CASSLGGRAFYEQYF. Drawing the rest from reference TRBV28 and TRBJ2-7, the complete variable domain is DVKVTQSSRYLVKRTGEKVFLECVQDMDHENMFWYRQDPGLGLRLIYFSYDVKMKEKGDIPEGYSVSREKKERFSLILESASTNQTSMYLCASSLGGRAFYEQYFGPGTRLTVT.

This clone was detected once. The chain has TRBV9 and TRBJ2-1; 13 positions match TRBD2. There are 16 residues in the CDR3. Germline V gene data show CDR1 as SGDLS and CDR2 as YYNGEE. Trimming cost V 4 bases and J 5 bases; bases outside gene matches: 6. The CDR3 DNA reads as TGTGCCAGCAGCACCAGACTAGCGGGAGGAGACAATGAGCAGTTCTTC. As protein: CASSTRLAGGDNEQFF.